This T cell receptor beta chain derives from a study of regulatory T cells in long-lasting Graves disease. The time point: persistent/refractory GD, antithyroid drugs over 5 years with positive TRAb. RNA extracted from PBMCs served as the sequencing template. For TCR beta, libraries came from iRepertoire HTBI primers and Arm-PCR of CDR3 regions. TCRdb called the multiplex PCR reads again in MiXCR, with one record for every CDR3 protein. The sample lists some 440,000 distinct CDR3 sequences, more than 20% occurring once. Trimming cost V 8 bases and J 7 bases; bases outside gene matches: 9. CDR1 and CDR2 from the germline V gene are MNHEY and SVGEGT. The CDR3 length is 14 residues.

The chain uses TRBV6-2 or TRBV6-3 and TRBJ2-1; 9 positions match TRBD2. The receptor was derived from a female donor with Graves disease. Sequencing was performed on peripheral blood mononuclear cells (PBMCs), taken when the disease was refractory, from a patient treated with antithyroid drugs. The CDR3 region is CASAPREGRNEQFF. The DNA of the CDR3 is TGTGCCAGCGCCCCGCGGGAGGGCCGGAATGAGCAGTTCTTC.